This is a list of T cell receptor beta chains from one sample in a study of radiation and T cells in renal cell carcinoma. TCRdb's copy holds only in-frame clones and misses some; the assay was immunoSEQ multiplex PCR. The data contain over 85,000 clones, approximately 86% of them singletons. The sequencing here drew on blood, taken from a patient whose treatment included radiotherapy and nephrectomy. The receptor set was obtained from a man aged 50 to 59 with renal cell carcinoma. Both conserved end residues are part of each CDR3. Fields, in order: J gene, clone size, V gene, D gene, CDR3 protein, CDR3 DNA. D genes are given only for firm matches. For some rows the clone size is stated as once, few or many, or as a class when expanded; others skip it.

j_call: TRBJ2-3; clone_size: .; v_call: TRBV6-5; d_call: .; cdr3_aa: CASSYRRATDTQYF; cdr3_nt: TGTGCCAGCAGTTACCGTCGCGCCACAGATACGCAGTATTTT
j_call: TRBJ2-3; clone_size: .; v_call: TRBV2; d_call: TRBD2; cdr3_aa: CASRESGGGTHRDTQYF; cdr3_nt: TGTGCCAGCAGAGAAAGTGGCGGGGGGACCCATAGGGATACGCAGTATTTT
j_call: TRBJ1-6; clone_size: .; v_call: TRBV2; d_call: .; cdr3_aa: CASSVLPQGWGNSPLHF; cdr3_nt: TGTGCCAGCAGTGTATTACCACAGGGCTGGGGTAATTCACCCCTCCACTTT
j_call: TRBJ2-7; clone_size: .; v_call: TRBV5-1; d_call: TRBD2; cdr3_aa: CASRQERDRRQQYF; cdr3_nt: TGCGCCAGCCGCCAAGAGCGGGACCGCCGCCAGCAGTACTTC
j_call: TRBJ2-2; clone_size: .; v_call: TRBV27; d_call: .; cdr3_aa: CASSRSSSANTGELFF; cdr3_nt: TGTGCCAGCAGTCGATCCTCTAGCGCGAACACCGGGGAGCTGTTTTTT
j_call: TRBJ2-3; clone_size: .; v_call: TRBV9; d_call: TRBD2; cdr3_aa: CASSPGLAGLTDTQYF; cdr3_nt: TGTGCCAGCAGCCCTGGACTAGCGGGCCTCACAGATACGCAGTATTTT
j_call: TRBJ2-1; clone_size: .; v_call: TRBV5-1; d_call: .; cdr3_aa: CASSWEGALNEQFF; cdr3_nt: TGCGCCAGCAGCTGGGAGGGGGCGCTTAATGAGCAGTTCTTC
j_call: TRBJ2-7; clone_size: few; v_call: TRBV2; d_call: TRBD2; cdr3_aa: CASSEEVAGKDEQYF; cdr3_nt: TGTGCCAGCAGTGAAGAGGTAGCGGGGAAGGACGAGCAGTACTTC
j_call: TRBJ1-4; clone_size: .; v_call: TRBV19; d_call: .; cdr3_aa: CASTQRDTNEKLFF; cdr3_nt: TGTGCCAGTACTCAGCGGGACACGAATGAAAAACTGTTTTTT
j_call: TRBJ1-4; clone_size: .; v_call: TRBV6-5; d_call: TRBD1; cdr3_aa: CASSYSGAGGEKLFF; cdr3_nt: TGTGCCAGCAGTTACTCCGGGGCAGGGGGTGAAAAACTGTTTTTT
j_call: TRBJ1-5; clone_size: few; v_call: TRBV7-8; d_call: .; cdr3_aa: CASSLGRISNQPQHF; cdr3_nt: TGTGCCAGCAGCTTAGGTAGGATTAGCAATCAGCCCCAGCATTTT
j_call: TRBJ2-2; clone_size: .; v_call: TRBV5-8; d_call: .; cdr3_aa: CASSSSHGELFF; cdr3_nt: TGTGCCAGCAGCTCATCGCACGGGGAGCTGTTTTTT
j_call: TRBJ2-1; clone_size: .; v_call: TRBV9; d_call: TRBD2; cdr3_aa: CASSVDLAGGQYNEQFF; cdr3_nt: TGTGCCAGCAGCGTAGATCTAGCGGGGGGGCAGTACAATGAGCAGTTCTTC
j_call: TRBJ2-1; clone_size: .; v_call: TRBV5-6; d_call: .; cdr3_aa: CASSLLANYFNEQFF; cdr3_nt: TGTGCCAGCAGCTTGCTTGCGAATTATTTCAATGAGCAGTTCTTC
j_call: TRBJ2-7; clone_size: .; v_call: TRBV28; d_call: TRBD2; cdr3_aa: CASSLAGVGYEQYF; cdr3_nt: TGTGCCAGCAGTCTAGCGGGAGTCGGCTACGAGCAGTACTTC
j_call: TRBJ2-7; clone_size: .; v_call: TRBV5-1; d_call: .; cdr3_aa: CASSLVLGFYEQYF; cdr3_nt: TGCGCCAGCAGCTTGGTGCTGGGATTCTACGAGCAGTACTTC
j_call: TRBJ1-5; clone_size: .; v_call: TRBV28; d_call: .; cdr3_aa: CASLFNRGKADNQPQHF; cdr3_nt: TGTGCCAGCCTCTTTAATAGGGGCAAGGCAGACAATCAGCCCCAGCATTTT
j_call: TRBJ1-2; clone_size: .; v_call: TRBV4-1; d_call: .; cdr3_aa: CASSTALTNYGYTF; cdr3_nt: TGCGCCAGCAGCACAGCGTTAACTAACTATGGCTACACCTTC
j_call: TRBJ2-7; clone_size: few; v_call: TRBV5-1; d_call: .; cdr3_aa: CASRGDGGSYEQYF; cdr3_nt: TGCGCCAGCAGGGGTGACGGCGGATCCTACGAGCAGTACTTC
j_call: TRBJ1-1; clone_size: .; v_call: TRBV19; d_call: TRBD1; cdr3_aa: CASSIDPGQGRSTEAFF; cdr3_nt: TGTGCCAGTAGTATAGATCCGGGACAGGGACGATCCACTGAAGCTTTCTTT
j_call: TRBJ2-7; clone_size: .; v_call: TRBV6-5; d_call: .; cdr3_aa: CASSYSAGTYEQYF; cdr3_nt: TGTGCCAGCAGTTACTCGGCGGGTACCTACGAGCAGTACTTC
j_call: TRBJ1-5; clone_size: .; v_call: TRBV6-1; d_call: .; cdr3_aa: CASSENWGPNQPQHF; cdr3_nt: TGTGCCAGCAGTGAAAATTGGGGTCCCAATCAGCCCCAGCATTTT
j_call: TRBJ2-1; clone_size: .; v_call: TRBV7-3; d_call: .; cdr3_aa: CASSPTPNNEQFF; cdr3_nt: TGTGCCAGCAGCCCCACACCCAACAATGAGCAGTTCTTC
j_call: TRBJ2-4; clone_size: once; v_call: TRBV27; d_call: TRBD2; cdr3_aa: CASSFGGRDIQYF; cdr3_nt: TGTGCCAGCAGTTTTGGGGGGAGGGACATTCAGTACTTC
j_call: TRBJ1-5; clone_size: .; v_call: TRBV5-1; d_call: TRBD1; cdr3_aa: CASSLVPGGPQPQHF; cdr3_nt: TGCGCCAGCAGCTTGGTACCAGGGGGGCCTCAGCCCCAGCATTTT
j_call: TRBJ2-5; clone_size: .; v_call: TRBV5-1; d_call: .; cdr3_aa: CASSLAVRSGRETQYF; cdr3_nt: TGCGCCAGCAGCTTGGCCGTTCGTTCGGGGCGGGAGACCCAGTACTTC
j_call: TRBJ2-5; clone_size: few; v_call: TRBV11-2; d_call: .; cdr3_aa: CASSPTRFGSGTQYF; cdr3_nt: TGTGCCAGCAGCCCAACGCGTTTTGGGAGTGGGACCCAGTACTTC
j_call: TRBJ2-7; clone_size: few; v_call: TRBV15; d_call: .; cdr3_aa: CATSRRGVGEQYF; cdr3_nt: TGTGCCACCAGCAGGAGGGGGGTAGGGGAGCAGTACTTC
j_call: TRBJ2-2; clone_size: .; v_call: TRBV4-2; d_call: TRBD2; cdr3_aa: CASSQDLAGGSHTGELFF; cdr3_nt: TGTGCCAGCAGCCAAGATCTAGCGGGAGGTTCACACACCGGGGAGCTGTTTTTT
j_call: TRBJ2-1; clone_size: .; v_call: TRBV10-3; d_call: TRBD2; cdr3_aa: CAISSSGGESYNEQFF; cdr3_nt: TGTGCCATTAGTTCTAGCGGGGGGGAATCCTACAATGAGCAGTTCTTC
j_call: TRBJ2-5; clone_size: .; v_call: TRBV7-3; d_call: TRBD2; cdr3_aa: CASSPGTSGRGETQYF; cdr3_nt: TGTGCCAGCAGTCCTGGGACTAGCGGGAGGGGAGAGACCCAGTACTTC
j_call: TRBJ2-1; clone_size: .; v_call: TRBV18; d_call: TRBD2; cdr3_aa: CASSPAAGSYNEQFF; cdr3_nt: TGTGCCAGCTCACCGGCAGCGGGGTCCTACAATGAGCAGTTCTTC
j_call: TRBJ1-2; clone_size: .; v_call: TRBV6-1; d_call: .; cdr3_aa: CASSESGSNYGYTF; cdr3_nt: TGTGCCAGCAGTGAAAGCGGATCTAACTATGGCTACACCTTC
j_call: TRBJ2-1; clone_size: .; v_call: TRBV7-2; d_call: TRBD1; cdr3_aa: CASSLGRDREQFF; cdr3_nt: TGTGCCAGCAGCTTAGGTCGGGACAGGGAGCAGTTCTTC
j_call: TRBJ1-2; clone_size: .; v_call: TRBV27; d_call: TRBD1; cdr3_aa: CASSSYTQGGGYTF; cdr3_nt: TGTGCCAGCAGTTCATACACCCAGGGGGGTGGCTACACCTTC
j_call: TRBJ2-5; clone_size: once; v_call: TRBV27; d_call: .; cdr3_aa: CASSFLGAAWETQYF; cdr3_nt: TGTGCCAGCAGTTTTTTAGGGGCTGCTTGGGAGACCCAGTACTTC